This T cell receptor (beta chain) was observed in a study of blood T cell repertoires in COVID-19. Only in-frame clones appear in the TCRdb table, and some are missing; sequencing was by immunoSEQ multiplex PCR. The table shows approximately 170,000 clones, with less than 85% occurring only once. With V trimmed by 5 bases and J by 3 bases, 6 bases remained unmatched. Germline V gene data show CDR1 as KGHDR and CDR2 as SFDVKD. CDR3 length: 14 residues. This clonotype was sampled from a woman aged 80 or over with active or convalescent COVID-19. Sequencing was carried out using peripheral blood. The genes are TRBV24-1 and TRBJ2-7, with 7 nucleotides matching TRBD2. The CDR3 protein is CATSAGSGDYEQYF. The CDR3 bases are TGTGCCACCAGTGCGGGGAGCGGGGACTACGAGCAGTACTTC.